Below, 22 T cell receptor beta chains from the same sample are listed, as sequenced in a study of blood T cell repertoires in COVID-19. Only in-frame clones appear in the TCRdb table, and some are missing; sequencing was by immunoSEQ multiplex PCR. The sample shows tens of thousands of clones, less than 90% of them seen only once. Material for sequencing was peripheral blood. The receptors shown here come from a human donor in a cohort sampled during active COVID-19.

V usage is TRBV11-2 and J usage is TRBJ1-5; D call uncertain. With 4 bases removed from V and 0 bases from J, the gap between germline ends came to 16 bases. The CDR3 length is 17 residues. Per the germline V gene, CDR1 is SGHAT and CDR2 is FQNNGV. CDR3 sequence (DNA): TGTGCCAGCAGCTCCAGCCATGGAGGATATAGCAATCAGCCCCAGCATTTT. Amino acids: CASSSSHGGYSNQPQHF.

V and J are TRBV6-5 and TRBJ2-3; D ambiguous. The germline CDR1 and CDR2 sequences are MNHEY and SVGAGI. V was clipped by 2 bases and J by 0 bases, with 9 bases between them. CDR3 length equals 15 residues. The CDR3 DNA is TGTGCCAGCAGTTACAACGTGGCTAGCACAGATACGCAGTATTTT. It yields the protein CASSYNVASTDTQYF.

Notes on this clone: Likely a read error: the CDR3 ends without its conserved phenylalanine or tryptophan. It is unclear where the CDR3 begins or ends on the DNA, so no DNA is shown, and the CDR3 is as TCRdb lists it. V usage is TRBV28 and J usage is TRBJ1-4; the listed D gene, TRBD1, was not tested against the DNA. In germline, CDR1 is MDHEN, CDR2 SYDVKM. The CDR3 has 13 amino acids, counting both end residues. The CDR3 spells CASSPLRTGGLRH.

The V gene is TRBV5-5, the J gene TRBJ1-5; 11 positions agree with TRBD1. Per germline, CDR1 SGHKS and CDR2 YYEKEE (reference sequence). The CDR3 consists of 14 residues. Losses at the gene ends were 4 bases for V and 7 bases for J; bases not matched to a gene: 4. CDR3 sequence reads: CASSRTGGMQPQHF. The DNA for the CDR3 is TGTGCCAGCAGCCGGACAGGGGGCATGCAGCCCCAGCATTTT.

The CDR3 coding sequence is TGTGCCAGCAGCCAGCGGGACAGGGGAATCTACGAGCAGTACTTC. Translation gives CASSQRDRGIYEQYF. This chain connects TRBV7-9 to TRBJ2-7; 10 nucleotides agree with TRBD1. The ends lost 5 bases at V and 3 bases at J; junction bases unmatched: 7. The CDR3 loop spans 15 amino acids. Germline CDR1 is SEHNR and CDR2 is FQNEAQ (reference sequence).

The V call is TRBV5-1, the J call TRBJ2-7; the D is unclear. Germline-derived CDR1 and CDR2 are SGHRS and YFSETQ. The CDR3 has 13 residues. V lost 2 bases and J lost 1, with 7 bases in between. This chain's CDR3 is CASSFESSYEQYF. The DNA of the CDR3 is TGCGCCAGCAGCTTCGAGAGTTCCTACGAGCAGTACTTC.

The J gene is TRBJ1-2, the V gene TRBV2; 9 nucleotides align to TRBD1. J gave up 8 bases and V 7 bases, and 5 bases lay outside the gene matches. CDR3 size: 12 residues. Germline V gene data show CDR1 as SNHLY and CDR2 as FYNNEI. CDR3 nucleotides: TGTGCCAGCATAAACAGGGGGCCCGGCTACACCTTC. Encoded protein: CASINRGPGYTF.

V is TRBV11-1 and J is TRBJ2-2, with D possibly matching TRBD2 (5 bases). The CDR3 spans 16 residues. Germline CDR1 and CDR2: SGHAT and FQDESV (reference sequence). Trimming stripped 2 bases from V and 3 bases from J, with 13 bases between. The CDR3 sequence: CASSLNRGRDTGELFF. CDR3 nucleotides: TGTGCCAGCAGCTTAAATCGGGGTCGTGACACCGGGGAGCTGTTTTTT.

V is TRBV30 and J is TRBJ1-5; 8 bases are shared with TRBD1. V trimming: 5 bases; J trimming: 2 bases; junction bases outside the gene matches: 5. Germline V gene lookup returns CDR1 GTSNPN and CDR2 SVGIG (reference sequence). CDR3 size: 14 residues. This CDR3 reads CAWAGGLGNQPQHF. CDR3 sequence (DNA): TGTGCCTGGGCAGGGGGCTTAGGCAATCAGCCCCAGCATTTT.

The rearrangement joins TRBV10-3 to TRBJ1-5; TRBD1 matches 8 bases. V trimming: 5 bases; J trimming: 8 bases; junction bases outside the gene matches: 5. Germline V lookup: CDR1 ENHRY, CDR2 SYGVKD. This CDR3 comprises 13 residues. CDR3 amino acids: CAISFRGPEPQHF. Here the CDR3 DNA reads TGTGCCATCAGTTTCAGGGGGCCGGAGCCCCAGCATTTT.

V is TRBV28 and J is TRBJ1-1; D perhaps matches TRBD1 (6 bases). This CDR3 comprises 15 residues. Trimming took 5 bases from V and 1 from J, leaving 14 bases between them. Germline V CDR1 and CDR2: MDHEN, SYDVKM. The CDR3 reads CASSPRGGSNTEAFF. CDR3 DNA sequence: TGTGCCAGCAGTCCTAGGGGGGGCTCGAACACTGAAGCTTTCTTT.

This clone came up a few times. The rearrangement links TRBV6-2 or TRBV6-3 to TRBJ1-6; D is ambiguous. Trimming shortened V by 2 bases and J by 9 bases, and 14 bases separated the two germline ends. From germline, CDR1 is MNHEY and CDR2 SVGEGT. The CDR3 has 15 residues. CDR3 in amino acids: CASSYEGPGVSPLHF. The CDR3 region has the DNA TGTGCCAGCAGTTACGAGGGTCCGGGTGTTTCACCCCTCCACTTT.

The gene calls are TRBV28 and TRBJ2-7; D possibly corresponds to TRBD1 (5 bases). Trimming took off 2 bases at V and 3 bases at J, with 14 bases between the two ends. The CDR3 extends over 15 amino acids. CDR1 is MDHEN, CDR2 SYDVKM, per germline. The CDR3 DNA follows: TGTGCCAGCAGTTTAGAAAGATGGGGCCACTACGAGCAGTACTTC. It translates to CASSLERWGHYEQYF.

This chain joins TRBV5-5 and TRBJ1-1; D uncertain. Germline V gene data show CDR1 as SGHKS and CDR2 as YYEKEE (reference sequence). V gave up 4 bases and J gave up 0 bases, with 10 bases separating them. The CDR3 runs 14 residues. The CDR3 DNA is TGTGCCAGCAGCCCCAGTCTCATGAACACTGAAGCTTTCTTT. Its protein is CASSPSLMNTEAFF.

The rearrangement joins TRBV12-3 or TRBV12-4 to TRBJ2-7, with D uncertain. Between the trimmed V and J ends, which lost 4 bases and 3 bases, there was a span of 4 bases. The CDR3 sequence is 11 residues long. The CDR3 here is CASSSLYEQYF. CDR3 bases: TGTGCCAGCAGTTCCCTCTACGAGCAGTACTTC.

This chain joins TRBV27 and TRBJ1-1; the match to TRBD1 covers 7 bases. The CDR3 has 14 amino acids. Germline CDR1 MNHEY, CDR2 SMNVEV (reference sequence). The J segment lost 7 bases and the V segment lost 6 bases, leaving 11 bases of the junction unmatched. The CDR3: CASRPLGTDLEAFF. The CDR3 DNA follows: TGTGCCAGCAGGCCTCTTGGGACAGACCTTGAAGCTTTCTTT.

This chain joins TRBV2 and TRBJ1-3; perhaps TRBD1 as D (6 bases). Germline CDR1 reads SNHLY; CDR2 reads FYNNEI. This CDR3 comprises 15 residues. Trimming took off 6 bases at V and 2 bases at J, with 14 bases between the two ends. The CDR3 sequence is CASSEQGSPGNTIYF. CDR3 in DNA: TGTGCCAGCAGCGAGCAGGGGTCCCCTGGAAACACCATATATTTT.

This sequence joins TRBV3-1 (or the pseudogene TRBV3-2) and TRBJ1-1; possible D gene TRBD1, 6 bases. V lost 4 bases to trimming and J lost 4 bases, with 13 bases between them. The CDR3 totals 14 residues. Germline lookup yields CDR1 LGHDT and CDR2 YNNKEL (reference sequence). The CDR3 nucleotides read TGTGCCAGCAGCCTGGGGGGCGGGGGCACTGAAGCTTTCTTT. As protein: CASSLGGGGTEAFF.

This clone was detected only once. The genes are TRBV7-3 and TRBJ2-3; D remains ambiguous. The CDR3 consists of 14 residues. The germline V gene has CDR1 SGHTA and CDR2 FQGTGA. Trimming took off 2 bases at V and 2 bases at J, with 8 bases between the two ends. The CDR3 DNA reads as TGTGCCAGCAGCTTAGGTGCAGACACAGATACGCAGTATTTT. Translated: CASSLGADTDTQYF.

Only one count was recorded for this clone. The chain uses TRBV7-3 and TRBJ1-2, with D uncertain. The germline gives CDR1 SGHTA, CDR2 FQGTGA. The CDR3 sequence is 13 residues long. The ends were cut back, 3 bases at V and 2 bases at J, with 7 bases in the middle. In nucleotides, the CDR3 is TGTGCCAGCAGCTTCGGCAGGAACTATGGCTACACCTTC. Its protein is CASSFGRNYGYTF.

This rearrangement joins TRBV7-9 to TRBJ2-4, with 8 bases fitting TRBD1. V gave up 4 bases and J gave up 5 bases; unmatched junction bases: 4. Germline loops: CDR1 SEHNR, CDR2 FQNEAQ (reference sequence). The CDR3 has 14 residues. CDR3 region: CASSWTGLENIQYF. In nucleotides, the CDR3 is TGTGCCAGCAGCTGGACAGGGCTGGAAAACATTCAGTACTTC.

This rearrangement joins TRBV9 to TRBJ2-1, with D possibly matching TRBD2 (6 bases). Trimming took off 1 base at V and 10 bases at J, with 18 bases between the two ends. The CDR3 sequence is 15 residues long. The germline gives CDR1 SGDLS, CDR2 YYNGEE. CDR3 amino acids: CASSVIGDSMQEQFF. The CDR3 DNA reads TGTGCCAGCAGCGTAATCGGGGACTCAATGCAGGAGCAGTTCTTC.